These T cell receptor beta chains were read from a single sample in a study of blood T cell repertoires in COVID-19. Sequencing used immunoSEQ multiplex PCR; TCRdb keeps in-frame clones, though not all of them. The sample holds 40,000 to 55,000 clones; roughly 84% are singletons and the top ten take less than 10%. Sequenced sample: peripheral blood. These receptors were obtained from a human donor in a cohort sampled during active COVID-19. CDR3s include the opening cysteine and the closing phenylalanine or tryptophan. The order of the fields is clone size, J gene, V gene, CDR3 protein. Some rows mark clone size as missing; the rest say once, few, many or name a class of expanded clone.

.,TRBJ2-1,TRBV19,CASRLSGSYNEQFF
.,TRBJ2-3,TRBV7-9,CASSSIAGYTQYF
.,TRBJ2-2,TRBV3-1/TRBV3-2,CASSQGISAGELFF
.,TRBJ2-2,TRBV29-1,CSAPSGRSTGELFF
.,TRBJ1-4,TRBV5-5,CASSLVEKLFF
.,TRBJ2-7,TRBV30,CAWNPGMSYEQYF
.,TRBJ2-1,TRBV5-5,CASSLDSWVSNEQFF
.,TRBJ1-1,TRBV5-1,CASSLGTKGVSEAFF
.,TRBJ2-7,TRBV5-5,CASSLEGPLIYEQYF
.,TRBJ1-1,TRBV30,CASPGQTNTEAFF
large,TRBJ2-7,TRBV28,CASSLSRDYEQYF